This T cell receptor beta chain was observed in a study of blood T cell repertoires in COVID-19. Seattle patient enrollment occurred during active infection, with longitudinal follow-up thereafter. The CDR3 spans 14 residues. Germline CDR1 reads WNHNN; CDR2 reads SYGVQD (reference sequence). With V trimmed by 4 bases and J by 6 bases, 4 bases remained unmatched. Authors' methods: Scientists estimated how many nucleated cells there were by amplifying reference gene primers. Generated by immunoSEQ multiplex PCR, the TCRdb table keeps only in-frame clones and is missing some. Clone size and V and J calls were adopted from that table, with D and trimming inferred from the DNA. The sample contains about 230,000 clones, roughly 79% of which appear only once. This clone was seen only a few times.

This TCR was recovered from a woman aged 80 or older with COVID-19, enrolled during active disease. V is TRBV10-1 and J is TRBJ2-1, with 9 bases lining up with TRBD2. The sample was peripheral blood. CDR3 sequence reads: CASSAAGGRNEQFF. In DNA, the CDR3 is TGCGCCAGCAGTGCGGCGGGGGGGCGCAATGAGCAGTTCTTC.